This entry lists 11 T cell receptor beta chains sequenced from one sample in a study of blood T cell repertoires in COVID-19. Profiled with immunoSEQ multiplex PCR; TCRdb holds only in-frame clones, not every one. The table shows some 140,000 clones, with roughly 82% occurring only once. The sample taken for sequencing was peripheral blood. All receptors derive from an elderly man with acute or convalescent COVID-19.

The CDR3 nucleotides read TGTGCCAGCAGTTACTCTTACAGTATCGGCAATCAGCCCCAGCATTTT. Its protein is CASSYSYSIGNQPQHF. The chain carries TRBV6-5 and TRBJ1-5; D is unresolved. This CDR3 is built from 16 residues. The V and J ends lost 0 bases and 2 bases respectively, with 11 bases between them. The germline CDR1 and CDR2 sequences are MNHEY and SVGAGI.

This chain links TRBV7-2 with TRBJ2-1; TRBD2 aligns across 12 bases. The CDR3 totals 14 residues. With V trimmed by 5 bases and J by 11 bases, 7 bases remained unmatched. Germline V gives CDR1 SGHTA, CDR2 FQGNSA. The CDR3 here is CASSPSGGGFQQFF. Here the CDR3 DNA reads TGTGCCAGCAGCCCTAGCGGGGGGGGATTTCAGCAGTTCTTC.

The chain couples TRBV7-3 to TRBJ2-1; 13 bases map to TRBD2. This CDR3 comprises 16 residues. CDR1 is SGHTA and CDR2 is FQGTGA in the germline V gene. V lost 5 bases, J lost 6 bases, and 7 bases stayed unmatched. The CDR3 spells CASSIAGTSGANEQFF. The CDR3 nucleotides read TGTGCCAGCAGCATCGCCGGGACTAGCGGGGCCAATGAGCAGTTCTTC.

The gene calls are TRBV2 and TRBJ1-6, with D perhaps matching TRBD1 (5 bases). Germline CDR1 is SNHLY and CDR2 is FYNNEI. The V end was cut by 2 bases, the J end by 8 bases, with 7 bases between. The CDR3 length is 13 residues. The CDR3 coding sequence is TGTGCCAGCAGTGAAACAGGATATTCACCCCTCCACTTT. This translates into CASSETGYSPLHF.

This chain connects TRBV7-2 to TRBJ2-7; D perhaps matches TRBD1 (5 bases). CDR3 size: 13 residues. Trimming left V 3 bases short and J 6 bases short, with 12 bases between. CDR1 and CDR2 (germline): SGHTA, FQGNSA. The CDR3 DNA follows: TGTGCCAGCAGCTTCAGGGTTGCCCTCGAGCAGTACTTC. Protein: CASSFRVALEQYF.

In this sample, this clone turned up a few times. The chain recombines TRBV6-2 or TRBV6-3 with TRBJ1-5, with TRBD1 matching over 7 bases. CDR3 length: 14 residues. Per the germline V gene, CDR1 is MNHEY and CDR2 is SVGEGT. V shed 4 bases, J shed 4 bases, and the junction held 4 bases outside the gene matches. The CDR3 DNA reads TGTGCCAGCAGTTGGGACAGTGGGAATCAGCCCCAGCATTTT. Its protein product is CASSWDSGNQPQHF.

This clone has a single count. The chain recombines TRBV10-3 with TRBJ1-5; D is unclear. The CDR3 contains 12 residues. V gave up 2 bases and J gave up 5 bases, with 4 bases separating them. Per the germline V gene, CDR1 is ENHRY and CDR2 is SYGVKD. CDR3 region: CAISETDQPQHF. The DNA for the CDR3 is TGTGCCATCAGTGAGACGGATCAGCCCCAGCATTTT.

The rearrangement joins TRBV7-2 to TRBJ1-2; weak D call: TRBD1 (5 bases). The germline CDR1 and CDR2 sequences are SGHTA and FQGNSA. The ends were cut back, 2 bases at V and 3 bases at J, with 16 bases in the middle. The CDR3 extends over 16 amino acids. The CDR3 DNA reads TGTGCCAGCAGCTTAAGGGCAGGGATAGACGACTATGGCTACACCTTC. Amino acids: CASSLRAGIDDYGYTF. The variable domain in full, with the rest retrieved from reference TRBV7-2 and TRBJ1-2, is GAGVSQSPSNKVTEKGKDVELRCDPISGHTALYWYRQSLGQGLEFLIYFQGNSAPDKSGLPSDRFSAERTGGSVSTLTIQRTQQEDSAVYLCASSLRAGIDDYGYTFGSGTRLTVV.

J is TRBJ1-6 and V is TRBV21-1; the D segment call TRBD1 is taken from the table without a DNA check. TRBV21-1 is a documented pseudogene. The CDR3 sequence is 16 residues long. The CDR3 nucleotides are TGTGCCAGCAGCAAAAGGGGGGACAGGGTAGGCTCACCCCTCCACTTT. This gives the protein CASSKRGDRVGSPLHF.

The CDR3 loop reads CASSLEGRGDQPQHF. The CDR3 DNA reads as TGTGCCAGCAGCTTAGAGGGCAGGGGGGACCAGCCCCAGCATTTT. The V and J genes are TRBV11-2 and TRBJ1-5, with TRBD1 matching 7 bases. J gave up 7 bases and V 0 bases, and 6 bases lay outside the gene matches. CDR3 length: 15 residues. Germline V gene data show CDR1 as SGHAT and CDR2 as FQNNGV. Together with reference TRBV11-2 and TRBJ1-5, the CDR3 gives the full variable domain: EAGVAQSPRYKIIEKRQSVAFWCNPISGHATLYWYQQILGQGPKLLIQFQNNGVVDDSQLPKDRFSAERLKGVDSTLKIQPAKLEDSAVYLCASSLEGRGDQPQHFGDGTRLSIL.

This clone has just one count. Its ends do not fully match the called genes, so a read error is possible. The chain recombines TRBV2 with TRBJ1-1; D is ambiguous. The length of the CDR3 is 13 residues. The germline gives CDR1 SNHLY, CDR2 FYNNEI. The CDR3 DNA sequence: TGTGCCAGCACTGAATTGGGCGACACTGAAGCTTTCTTT. Translating it yields CASTELGDTEAFF.